One sample yielded the 9 T cell receptor beta chains listed below, sequenced in a study of cytomegalovirus exposure and HLA in healthy donors. Amplification used 60 Vbeta primers and 13 Jbeta primers. Assay: immunoSEQ multiplex PCR; the TCRdb copy retains only in-frame clones and omits some. The sample comprises about 69,000 clones, about 78% of which are singletons, and around 3.3% rests with the top ten. Sequencing was done on a sample of PBMCs. The receptors come from a young man in good health and CMV-seronegative.

V is TRBV7-2 and J is TRBJ1-2; D gene unclear. The V gene's germline CDR1 is SGHTA and CDR2 FQGNSA. The CDR3 extends over 14 amino acids. Trimming cost V 1 base and J 4 bases, with 10 bases left between them. The CDR3 region has the DNA TGTGCCAGCAGCTTAGGGGTTCAGGTCTATGGCTACACCTTC. This encodes CASSLGVQVYGYTF.

This clone has more than one count but fewer than ten. The rearrangement uses TRBV6-1 and TRBJ2-1, with a tentative D call TRBD1 (6 bases). Germline V gives CDR1 MNHNS, CDR2 SASEGT. Trimming took off 5 bases at V and 6 bases at J, with 17 bases between the two ends. The CDR3 runs to 15 residues. CDR3 sequence: CASSLTLQGVNEQFF. CDR3 nucleotides: TGTGCCAGCAGTCTCACTTTACAGGGCGTCAATGAGCAGTTCTTC.

The J gene is TRBJ2-2, the V gene TRBV28; D is perhaps TRBD1 (7 bases). Trimming shortened V by 2 bases and J by 4 bases, and 17 bases separated the two germline ends. The CDR3 is made up of 17 amino acids. Germline V gene data show CDR1 as MDHEN and CDR2 as SYDVKM. The CDR3 sequence: CASSLPQGGRSTGELFF. The CDR3 DNA sequence: TGTGCCAGCAGTTTACCCCAGGGGGGTAGGAGCACCGGGGAGCTGTTTTTT.

This chain uses TRBV7-9 with TRBJ1-2; D may be TRBD1 (5 bases). Trimming took 5 bases from V and 4 from J, leaving 20 bases between them. The CDR3 runs 16 residues. CDR1 is SEHNR, CDR2 FQNEAQ, per germline (reference sequence). The CDR3: CASSPTAGGWIYGYTF. In nucleotides, the CDR3 is TGTGCCAGCAGCCCGACCGCCGGGGGATGGATCTATGGCTACACCTTC.

The chain has TRBV15 and TRBJ2-7; D unclear. V was shortened by 0 bases and J by 5 bases, with 8 bases between the two germline ends. The CDR3 contains 13 residues. Germline CDR1 reads LNHNV; CDR2 reads YYDKDF (reference sequence). The DNA of the CDR3 is TGTGCCACCAGCAGAGATCGGCAGGACGAGCAGTACTTC. Protein: CATSRDRQDEQYF.

The chain has TRBV7-9 and TRBJ2-5; D call uncertain. Trimming took off 1 base at V and 5 bases at J, with 11 bases between the two ends. The CDR3 spans 14 residues. Germline CDR1 is SEHNR and CDR2 is FQNEAQ (reference sequence). The CDR3 is CASSLVAIGETQYF. The CDR3 coding sequence is TGTGCCAGCAGCTTAGTCGCGATCGGGGAGACCCAGTACTTC.

The rearrangement uses TRBV5-6 and TRBJ1-2; a weak D match, TRBD1 (5 bases). The ends were cut back, 5 bases at V and 1 base at J, with 15 bases in the middle. The length of the CDR3 is 15 residues. Germline CDR1 and CDR2: SGHDT and YYEEEE. CDR3 amino acids: CASRPPGPNNYGYTF. For the CDR3, the DNA is TGTGCCAGCAGACCGCCAGGGCCCAATAACTATGGCTACACCTTC.

The chain couples TRBV5-4 to TRBJ1-2, with 7 bases lining up with TRBD1. V trimming: 0 bases; J trimming: 1 base; junction bases outside the gene matches: 6. CDR1 is SGHNT and CDR2 is YYREEE in the germline V gene (reference sequence). This CDR3 region has 16 residues. CDR3 nucleotide sequence: TGTGCCAGCAGCTTGGGCCGGACAGGCCTTAACTATGGCTACACCTTC. Translated, it gives CASSLGRTGLNYGYTF.

This chain connects TRBV19 to TRBJ2-3; 8 bases are shared with TRBD2. V shed 3 bases, J shed 0 bases, and the junction held 5 bases outside the gene matches. Germline CDR1 LNHDA, CDR2 SQIVND (reference sequence). The length of the CDR3 is 16 residues. As DNA, the CDR3 is TGTGCCAGTAGTATGGGCGGGGGGACTAGCACAGATACGCAGTATTTT. This sequence encodes CASSMGGGTSTDTQYF. Looking up the rest from reference TRBV19 and TRBJ2-3 gives the full variable domain: DGGITQSPKYLFRKEGQNVTLSCEQNLNHDAMYWYRQDPGQGLRLIYYSQIVNDFQKGDIAEGYSVSREKKESFPLTVTSAQKNPTAFYLCASSMGGGTSTDTQYFGPGTRLTVL.